The 24 T cell receptor beta chains in this list originate from one sample, sequenced in a study of blood T cell repertoires in COVID-19. Sequenced by immunoSEQ multiplex PCR; TCRdb stores in-frame clones only, minus some. Of almost 100,000 clones listed, around nine tenths are singletons. The sample comprised peripheral blood. Source of these receptors: a man in his fifties or sixties with acute or convalescent COVID-19.

The V and J genes are TRBV19 and TRBJ1-1; TRBD1 agrees at 8 bases. Germline V gene lookup returns CDR1 LNHDA and CDR2 SQIVND (reference sequence). Trimming removed 4 bases from V and 5 bases from J; junction bases left unmatched: 9. CDR3 length: 15 residues. CDR3 amino acids: CASSSQGAVGTEAFF. The CDR3 DNA follows: TGTGCCAGTAGTAGCCAGGGGGCGGTGGGGACTGAAGCTTTCTTT.

The gene calls are TRBV12-3 or TRBV12-4 and TRBJ1-2, with D hard to call. V gave up 4 bases and J gave up 3 bases, with 3 bases separating them. There are 11 residues in the CDR3. The CDR3 sequence is CASSSDYGYTF. CDR3 nucleotide sequence: TGTGCCAGCAGTTCCGACTATGGCTACACCTTC.

The chain employs TRBV7-2 and TRBJ2-7, with D possibly being TRBD2 (6 bases). The CDR3 is 17 amino acids. Germline V CDR1 and CDR2: SGHTA, FQGNSA. V lost 4 bases to trimming and J lost 0 bases, with 19 bases between them. CDR3 nucleotides: TGTGCCAGCAGCTCAAGGACCTTAGCGGCGGGCTCCTACGAGCAGTACTTC. The encoded protein is CASSSRTLAAGSYEQYF.

The chain combines TRBV5-1 with TRBJ2-1; 11 bases match TRBD2. Per germline, CDR1 SGHRS and CDR2 YFSETQ. V shed 4 bases and J 3 bases; nucleotides not matched to a gene: 6. There are 16 residues in the CDR3. CDR3 in amino acids: CASSPGTSGHYNEQFF. As DNA, the CDR3 is TGCGCCAGCAGCCCTGGGACTAGCGGACACTACAATGAGCAGTTCTTC.

The chain joins TRBV5-8 to TRBJ2-7; 7 bases align to TRBD1. The trim removed 4 bases at V and 0 bases at J, leaving 13 bases unmatched. Germline CDR1 SGHTS, CDR2 YDEGEE. The length of the CDR3 is 17 residues. The CDR3 loop is CASSLTRGTASSYEQYF. The CDR3 DNA sequence: TGTGCCAGCAGCCTAACCCGTGGGACAGCGAGCTCCTACGAGCAGTACTTC.

The rearrangement joins TRBV19 to TRBJ2-2; D ambiguous. V shed 6 bases and J shed 3 bases, with 14 bases lying between them. Germline V CDR1 and CDR2: LNHDA, SQIVND (reference sequence). This CDR3 has 15 residues. The CDR3 spells CASSHLAKDTGELFF. The CDR3 DNA is TGTGCCAGTAGCCACCTGGCCAAAGACACCGGGGAGCTGTTTTTT. The whole variable domain, remainder taken from reference TRBV19 and TRBJ2-2, is DGGITQSPKYLFRKEGQNVTLSCEQNLNHDAMYWYRQDPGQGLRLIYYSQIVNDFQKGDIAEGYSVSREKKESFPLTVTSAQKNPTAFYLCASSHLAKDTGELFFGEGSRLTVL.

V usage is TRBV14 and J usage is TRBJ2-1; TRBD2 agrees at 15 bases. The CDR3 is 16 amino acids. J lost 9 bases, V lost 4 bases, and 7 bases had no gene match. CDR1 is SGHDN, CDR2 FVKESK, per germline. The CDR3, as DNA: TGTGCCAGCAGCCTTGGGACTAGCGGGAGGCCGGGTGAGCAGTTCTTC. It codes for CASSLGTSGRPGEQFF.

The chain combines TRBV7-9 with TRBJ2-7; D is unresolved. There are 12 residues in the CDR3. V was pared by 5 bases and J by 6 bases, with 11 bases between. CDR1 is SEHNR and CDR2 is FQNEAQ in the germline V gene (reference sequence). CDR3 sequence reads: CASSPPLGEQYF. CDR3 sequence (DNA): TGTGCCAGCAGCCCCCCCCTCGGCGAGCAGTACTTC.

The J gene is TRBJ2-1, the V gene TRBV6-2 or TRBV6-3, with 8 bases lining up with TRBD2. V gave up 4 bases and J gave up 4 bases; unmatched junction bases: 9. The germline gives CDR1 MNHEY, CDR2 SVGEGT. This CDR3 has 16 amino acids. The CDR3 reads CASSSILAVTYNEQFF. In nucleotides, the CDR3 is TGTGCCAGCAGTTCCATACTAGCGGTTACGTACAATGAGCAGTTCTTC.

The chain links TRBV10-3 to TRBJ1-6; 8 positions agree with TRBD1. Trimming at V came to 5 bases and at J to 7 bases, leaving 7 bases not matched to a gene. Germline loops: CDR1 ENHRY, CDR2 SYGVKD. The length of the CDR3 is 15 residues. The CDR3 DNA sequence: TGTGCCATCAGTCTAGACAGGGGCGGAAATTCACCCCTCCACTTT. Its protein is CAISLDRGGNSPLHF.

Only one count was recorded for this clone. V is TRBV2 and J is TRBJ2-6; D perhaps matches TRBD2 (5 bases). Trimming pared 6 bases from V and 1 base from J, leaving 7 bases between. The CDR3 covers 14 residues. CDR1 SNHLY and CDR2 FYNNEI come from the germline V gene. The CDR3 DNA reads as TGTGCCAGCAGAAGGGAGTCTGGGGCCAACGTCCTGACTTTC. This translates into CASRRESGANVLTF.

The V call is TRBV12-3 or TRBV12-4, the J call TRBJ1-4; possibly TRBD1 for D (5 bases). V was shortened by 6 bases and J by 8 bases, with 13 bases between the two germline ends. The CDR3 runs to 13 residues. CDR3 sequence (DNA): TGTGCCAGCAGCCCGACAGTGGGGGAAAAACTGTTTTTT. As protein: CASSPTVGEKLFF.

V and J are TRBV30 and TRBJ2-6; a weak D match, TRBD2 (6 bases). V lost 2 bases and J lost 2, with 10 bases in between. This CDR3 contains 15 residues. Germline V lookup: CDR1 GTSNPN, CDR2 SVGIG (reference sequence). CDR3 sequence: CAWSRGNPGANVLTF. In nucleotides, the CDR3 is TGTGCCTGGAGTCGCGGGAATCCTGGGGCCAACGTCCTGACTTTC.

The chain recombines TRBV29-1 with TRBJ2-7, with D possibly matching TRBD1 (5 bases). CDR1 is SQVTM and CDR2 is ANQGSEA in the germline V gene. V gave up 3 bases and J gave up 1 base, with 7 bases separating them. This CDR3 is 12 amino acids long. The CDR3 coding sequence is TGCAGCGTTGAGACAGCTTCCTACGAGCAGTACTTC. It codes for CSVETASYEQYF.

The chain joins TRBV27 to TRBJ1-5, with TRBD1 matching over 9 bases. CDR3 length equals 16 residues. The germline gives CDR1 MNHEY, CDR2 SMNVEV (reference sequence). V lost 6 bases and J lost 6; bases outside the gene matches: 12. Here the CDR3 reads CASSPTGTGTGQPQHF. DNA for the CDR3: TGTGCCAGCAGCCCTACCGGGACAGGGACGGGTCAGCCCCAGCATTTT.

V and J are TRBV18 and TRBJ1-3; D is unclear. The germline CDR1 and CDR2 sequences are KGHSH and LQKENI. The V gene lost 2 bases and the J gene lost 1 base, with 18 bases spanning the gap. The CDR3 is 18 amino acids. The CDR3 DNA reads TGTGCCAGCTCACCAAGTCCGCCCGCAGAAGTTTCTGGAAACACCATATATTTT. It is translated as CASSPSPPAEVSGNTIYF.

This sequence joins TRBV7-2 and TRBJ2-7; D not resolved. Germline V gene data show CDR1 as SGHTA and CDR2 as FQGNSA. Between the trimmed V and J ends, which lost 5 bases and 3 bases, there was a span of 5 bases. This CDR3 region has 11 residues. The CDR3 coding sequence is TGTGCCAGCAGCCCGGGCTACGAGCAGTACTTC. This translates into CASSPGYEQYF.

This clone showed up just once. This chain joins TRBV3-1 (or the pseudogene TRBV3-2) and TRBJ2-7; D is unresolved. The CDR3 totals 14 residues. The V and J ends lost 4 bases and 9 bases respectively, with 19 bases between them. Germline CDR1 is LGHDT and CDR2 is YNNKEL (reference sequence). The CDR3: CASSPTWAAIGQYF. CDR3 nucleotides: TGTGCCAGCAGCCCCACTTGGGCTGCGATCGGGCAGTACTTC.

V gene TRBV18 combines with J gene TRBJ2-3, with no clear D. Germline V CDR1 and CDR2: KGHSH, LQKENI. V was clipped by 0 bases and J by 0 bases, with 7 bases between them. This CDR3 spans 15 amino acids. The CDR3 DNA reads TGTGCCAGCTCACCACCGGCGGCTAGCACAGATACGCAGTATTTT. This sequence encodes CASSPPAASTDTQYF.

This chain uses TRBV4-2 with TRBJ2-7; 9 bases line up with TRBD1. Trimming removed 1 base from V and 5 bases from J; junction bases left unmatched: 6. Per germline, CDR1 LGHNA and CDR2 YNFKEQ. The CDR3 is 15 amino acids. The CDR3 is CASSQAGTGYHEQYF. The CDR3, as DNA: TGTGCCAGCAGCCAAGCCGGGACAGGGTACCACGAGCAGTACTTC.

This rearrangement joins TRBV6-2 or TRBV6-3 to TRBJ1-2; D is possibly TRBD1 (5 bases). The CDR3 is 14 residues long. V was trimmed by 6 bases and J by 3 bases, leaving 14 bases between them. CDR1 and CDR2 from the germline V gene are MNHEY and SVGEGT. DNA of the CDR3: TGTGCCAGCAGCGCCGACCCGGGGGACTATGGCTACACCTTC. The encoded protein is CASSADPGDYGYTF.

This sequence joins TRBV2 and TRBJ1-2; 8 bases fit TRBD1. The V gene's germline CDR1 is SNHLY and CDR2 FYNNEI. Losses at the gene ends were 6 bases for V and 4 bases for J; bases not matched to a gene: 7. This CDR3 contains 14 residues. DNA of the CDR3: TGTGCCAGCAGCCCGACAGGGGCCGTCTATGGCTACACCTTC. Translation gives CASSPTGAVYGYTF.

The chain employs TRBV5-4 and TRBJ1-2; the D gene is possibly TRBD1 (6 bases). The CDR3 has 15 residues. Trimming removed 5 bases at V and 0 bases at J, with 14 bases between. Germline V CDR1 and CDR2: SGHNT, YYREEE (reference sequence). CDR3: CASRTGQNANYGYTF. CDR3 coding DNA: TGTGCCAGCAGGACAGGACAGAACGCTAACTATGGCTACACCTTC.

The J gene is TRBJ1-1, the V gene TRBV13; 9 nucleotides agree with TRBD1. CDR1 and CDR2 (germline): PRHDT, FYEKMQ (reference sequence). The V segment lost 5 bases and the J segment 1 base; nucleotides outside the gene matches: 5. The CDR3 extends over 15 amino acids. The CDR3 nucleotides read TGTGCCAGCAGCCCGCGACAGGGGGGGAACACTGAAGCTTTCTTT. Encoded protein: CASSPRQGGNTEAFF. Supplemented by reference TRBV13 and TRBJ1-1, the full variable domain reads AAGVIQSPRHLIKEKRETATLKCYPIPRHDTVYWYQQGPGQDPQFLISFYEKMQSDKGSIPDRFSAQQFSDYHSELNMSSLELGDSALYFCASSPRQGGNTEAFFGQGTRLTVV.